The present entry profiles one TCR beta chain with its context. Its antigen is currently unknown. The data stem from a study of OX40 agonist ivuxolimab in advanced cancers. Across the whole study: A diagnosis of hepatocellular carcinoma, melanoma, renal cell or head and neck cancer was present in dose-escalation patients.

Assay: immunoSEQ multiplex PCR; the TCRdb copy retains only in-frame clones and omits some. Here the sample spans some 60,000 clones, less than 95% being singletons. Germline loops: CDR1 MDHEN, CDR2 SYDVKM. Trimming took 7 bases from V and 10 from J, leaving 13 bases between them. This CDR3 has 12 amino acids. Study-wide findings and caveats: Those patients achieving a partial response at 0.1-3.0 mg/kg showed among the lowest clonal expansion. Researchers report that CD8+ T cells had, on average, more expanded clones than CD4+.

The chain joins TRBV28 to TRBJ1-4; possibly TRBD1 for D (5 bases). The sample here was CD4+ or CD8+ T cells sorted from blood, taken in a trial of the OX40 agonist ivuxolimab. This receptor was taken from an adult with an advanced solid tumor such as melanoma, head and neck, liver or kidney cancer. The CDR3 DNA is TGTGCCAGCACCACCCCCGGGGGAAAACTGTTTTTT. Its translation is CASTTPGGKLFF.